This paragraph covers one T cell receptor (beta chain) sequence. These data originate in a study of cytotoxic CD8 clonotypes in ibrutinib-treated CLL. Germline loops: CDR1 KGHSH, CDR2 LQKENI. The V end lost 2 bases, the J end lost 0 bases, and 7 bases lay between the germline ends. This CDR3 is 14 amino acids long. Assay used: immunoSEQ multiplex PCR; TCRdb lists only in-frame clones, some missing. The sample lists 150,000 to 200,000 clones; 84% were seen once. The receptor was isolated from a human donor with chronic lymphocytic leukemia. This specimen was PBMCs, taken after 24 months of ibrutinib treatment. The chain joins TRBV18 to TRBJ1-1, with unresolved D. The CDR3: CASSPERMNTEAFF. CDR3 DNA sequence: TGTGCCAGCTCACCAGAACGTATGAACACTGAAGCTTTCTTT.